One sample yielded the 8 T cell receptor beta chains listed below, sequenced in a study of siplizumab effects on memory and regulatory T cells. Produced via immunoSEQ multiplex PCR; TCRdb's table is partial and in-frame only. This sample has 94,000 or so clones; more than 85% occur once, and the top ten carry over 5%. Sequencing was carried out using CD8+ T cells sorted from blood. The source of these receptors is a human donor in good health.

Written as DNA, the CDR3 is TGTGCCAGTAATTTTCAGGGGAAAACGAACACTGAAGCTTTCTTT. Translated, it gives CASNFQGKTNTEAFF. The chain links TRBV19 to TRBJ1-1, with D maybe TRBD1 (6 bases). In germline, CDR1 is LNHDA, CDR2 SQIVND (reference sequence). V lost 7 bases and J 1 base, leaving 16 bases between the germline ends. The CDR3 contains 15 residues.

The CDR3 DNA reads as TGCGCCAGCAGCCAGCACCCAGGGGACTCTGGGGCCAACGTCCTGACTTTC. Translated, it gives CASSQHPGDSGANVLTF. The chain carries TRBV4-1 and TRBJ2-6; D is possibly TRBD1 (6 bases). The V gene's germline CDR1 is MGHRA and CDR2 YSYEKL. The CDR3 covers 17 residues. The germline V and J ends were trimmed by 3 bases and 0 bases, with 12 bases remaining between them.

The V gene is TRBV5-1, the J gene TRBJ1-1; 7 bases agree with TRBD1. This CDR3 is built from 14 residues. In germline, CDR1 is SGHRS, CDR2 YFSETQ. The V gene end was trimmed by 0 bases and the J gene end by 2 bases; junction bases not matched to a gene: 1. DNA of the CDR3: TGCGCCAGCAGCTTGGAAGGGGGCAACACTGAAGCTTTCTTT. Its protein product is CASSLEGGNTEAFF. The variable domain in full, completed from reference TRBV5-1 and TRBJ1-1, reads KAGVTQTPRYLIKTRGQQVTLSCSPISGHRSVSWYQQTPGQGLQFLFEYFSETQRNKGNFPGRFSGRQFSNSRSEMNVSTLELGDSALYLCASSLEGGNTEAFFGQGTRLTVV.

The chain carries TRBV12-5 and TRBJ1-1; D perhaps matches TRBD1 (6 bases). The CDR3 is 14 amino acids. The V end was cut by 5 bases, the J end by 1 base, with 11 bases between. Germline-derived CDR1 and CDR2 are LGHNT and FRNRAP. The CDR3 nucleotides read TGTGCTAGTGGTAGGGGGACACCGAACACTGAAGCTTTCTTT. Protein sequence: CASGRGTPNTEAFF.

This clone showed up just once. This CDR3 is CASSLGGWDLSGEQFF. The CDR3 coding sequence is TGTGCCAGCAGCTTGGGGGGTTGGGACCTTTCGGGTGAGCAGTTCTTC. V and J are TRBV5-6 and TRBJ2-1; D tentatively reads TRBD1 or TRBD2 (5 bases each). This CDR3 contains 16 residues. Deletions cut 0 bases from V and 9 bases from J, with 19 bases between. Germline CDR1 SGHDT, CDR2 YYEEEE.

To note about this clone: In the same sample, other DNA sequences code for this CDR3. The J gene is TRBJ2-2, the V gene TRBV9; D gene unclear. With 0 bases removed from V and 5 bases from J, the gap between germline ends came to 5 bases. CDR3 length equals 13 residues. The germline V gene has CDR1 SGDLS and CDR2 YYNGEE. As DNA, the CDR3 is TGTGCCAGCAGCGTAGACGGGACCGGGGAGCTGTTTTTT. Protein: CASSVDGTGELFF.

The chain combines TRBV27 with TRBJ2-1; D is tentatively TRBD1 or TRBD2 (5 bases each). CDR1 MNHEY and CDR2 SMNVEV come from the germline V gene (reference sequence). The V and J ends lost 3 bases and 8 bases respectively, with 17 bases between them. CDR3 length: 15 amino acids. The CDR3 loop reads CASSFIGGLGDEQFF. As DNA, the CDR3 is TGTGCCAGCAGTTTCATTGGTGGCCTGGGGGATGAGCAGTTCTTC.

The genes are TRBV2 and TRBJ2-2; 7 bases are shared with TRBD2. Germline V CDR1 and CDR2: SNHLY, FYNNEI. With 7 bases clipped from V and 5 bases from J, the junction kept 7 bases outside the gene matches. The length of the CDR3 is 14 residues. CDR3 bases: TGTGCCAGCATTCCCTGGGGGGGGACCGGGGAGCTGTTTTTT. Protein: CASIPWGGTGELFF.